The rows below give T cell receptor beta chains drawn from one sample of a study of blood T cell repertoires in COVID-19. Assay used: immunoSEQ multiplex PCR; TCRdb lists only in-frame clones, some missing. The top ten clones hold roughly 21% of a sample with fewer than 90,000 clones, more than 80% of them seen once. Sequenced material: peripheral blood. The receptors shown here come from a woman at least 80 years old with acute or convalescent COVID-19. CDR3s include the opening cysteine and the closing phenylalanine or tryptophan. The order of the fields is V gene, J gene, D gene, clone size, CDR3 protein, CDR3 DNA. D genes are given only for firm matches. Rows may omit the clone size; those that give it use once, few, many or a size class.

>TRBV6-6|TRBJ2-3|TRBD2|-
CASTRSGGAATDTQYF
TGTGCCAGCACTAGGAGCGGGGGGGCAGCCACAGATACGCAGTATTTT
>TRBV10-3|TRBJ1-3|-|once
CAISAISGNTIYF
TGTGCCATCAGTGCAATCTCTGGAAACACCATATATTTT
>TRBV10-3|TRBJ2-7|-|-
CAISDHSSPIGEQYF
TGTGCCATCAGTGACCATAGCTCCCCCATTGGGGAGCAGTACTTC
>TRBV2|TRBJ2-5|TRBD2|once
CASSAGTSGTTQYF
TGTGCCAGCAGTGCCGGGACTAGCGGGACGACCCAGTACTTC
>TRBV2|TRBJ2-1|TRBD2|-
CASRRRLAGEYNEQFF
TGTGCCAGCAGGAGGAGGCTAGCGGGAGAGTACAATGAGCAGTTCTTC
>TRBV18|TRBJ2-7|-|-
CASSPRVGRSYEQYF
TGTGCCAGCTCACCTCGGGTAGGGAGGTCCTACGAGCAGTACTTC
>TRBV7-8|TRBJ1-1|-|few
CASSLDSMNTEAFF
TGTGCCAGCAGCTTAGACAGCATGAACACTGAAGCTTTCTTT
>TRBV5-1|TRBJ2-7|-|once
CASSWGDRDTFSYEQYF
TGCGCCAGCAGCTGGGGCGATCGGGACACCTTCTCCTACGAGCAGTACTTC
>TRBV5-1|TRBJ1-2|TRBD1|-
CASSLRQGDTGVYGYTF
TGCGCCAGCTCGTTACGACAGGGAGATACTGGGGTTTATGGCTACACCTTC
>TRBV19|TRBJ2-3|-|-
CASSIDTATDTQYF
TGTGCCAGTAGTATAGACACAGCCACAGATACGCAGTATTTT
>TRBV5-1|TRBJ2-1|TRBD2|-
CASSLGLAGYNEQFF
TGCGCCAGCAGCCTAGGACTAGCGGGATACAATGAGCAGTTCTTC
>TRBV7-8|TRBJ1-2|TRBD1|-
CASSLRDRHPRDYGYTF
TGTGCCAGCAGCTTAAGGGACAGACACCCTCGGGACTATGGCTACACCTTC
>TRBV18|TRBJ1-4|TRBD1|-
CASSPQGAANEKLFF
TGTGCCAGCTCACCACAGGGGGCGGCTAATGAAAAACTGTTTTTT
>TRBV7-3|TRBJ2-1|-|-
CASSFDSYNEQFF
TGTGCCAGCAGCTTCGACAGCTACAATGAGCAGTTCTTC
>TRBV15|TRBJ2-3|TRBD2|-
CATSRGLAGSTDTQYF
TGTGCCACCAGCAGAGGACTAGCGGGAAGCACAGATACGCAGTATTTT
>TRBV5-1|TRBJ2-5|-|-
CASSQKQGFPGETQYF
TGCGCCAGCAGCCAAAAACAGGGTTTCCCTGGGGAGACCCAGTACTTC
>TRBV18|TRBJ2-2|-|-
CASSPLQNTGELFF
TGTGCCAGCTCACCACTCCAGAACACCGGGGAGCTGTTTTTT
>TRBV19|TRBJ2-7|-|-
CASSTQYREKNTLLSSYEQYF
TGTGCCAGTAGTACCCAATACAGGGAGAAAAACACATTATTGAGCTCCTACGAGCAGTACTTC
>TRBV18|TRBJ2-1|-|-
CASSPMVLSGNEQFF
TGTGCCAGCTCACCAATGGTACTATCGGGCAATGAGCAGTTCTTC
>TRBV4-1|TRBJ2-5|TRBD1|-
CASSLQGPGQGGETQYF
TGCGCCAGCAGCCTTCAAGGGCCGGGACAGGGGGGGGAGACCCAGTACTTC
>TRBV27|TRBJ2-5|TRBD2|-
CASRLSGRGWTQYF
TGTGCCAGCAGATTAAGCGGGAGGGGTTGGACCCAGTACTTC
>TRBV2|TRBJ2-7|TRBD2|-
CASSRGLAGGEQYF
TGTGCCAGCAGTAGGGGACTAGCGGGGGGCGAGCAGTACTTC
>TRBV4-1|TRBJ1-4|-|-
CASSQDRGTNEKLFF
TGCGCCAGCAGCCAAGACAGGGGAACTAATGAAAAACTGTTTTTT
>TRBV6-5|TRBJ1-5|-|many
CASTEGEYNQPQHF
TGTGCCAGCACCGAGGGAGAGTACAATCAGCCCCAGCATTTT
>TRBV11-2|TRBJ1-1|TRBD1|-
CASSPDRDTEAFF
TGTGCCAGCAGCCCCGACAGGGACACTGAAGCTTTCTTT
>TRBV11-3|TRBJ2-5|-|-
CASSIGGGQETQYF
TGTGCCAGCAGCATCGGGGGAGGCCAAGAGACCCAGTACTTC
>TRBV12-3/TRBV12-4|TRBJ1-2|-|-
CASRGLASYTF
TGTGCCAGCAGGGGTCTAGCTAGCTACACCTTC
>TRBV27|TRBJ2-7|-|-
CASSLRASSYEQYF
TGTGCCAGCAGTCTAAGGGCTAGCAGCTACGAGCAGTACTTC
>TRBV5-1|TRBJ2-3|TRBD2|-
CASSPGLAGATDTQYF
TGCGCCAGCAGCCCCGGACTAGCGGGAGCAACAGATACGCAGTATTTT
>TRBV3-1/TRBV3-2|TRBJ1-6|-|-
CASSQVIDNSPLHF
TGTGCCAGCAGCCAAGTAATCGATAATTCACCCCTCCACTTT
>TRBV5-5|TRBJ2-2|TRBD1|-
CASSLGTGTITGELFF
TGTGCCAGCAGCTTGGGGACAGGGACGATCACCGGGGAGCTGTTTTTT
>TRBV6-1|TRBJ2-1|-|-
CASSEALGFEQFF
TGTGCCAGCAGTGAAGCGCTCGGGTTTGAGCAGTTCTTC
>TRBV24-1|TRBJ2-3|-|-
CATSGSTDTQYF
TGTGCCACCAGCGGGAGCACAGATACGCAGTATTTT
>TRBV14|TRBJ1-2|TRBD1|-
CASSPLAGTGSSGYTF
TGTGCCAGCAGCCCCCTAGCCGGGACAGGGTCGTCGGGCTACACCTTC
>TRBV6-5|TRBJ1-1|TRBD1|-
CASRMDRGLAEAFF
TGTGCCAGCAGGATGGACAGGGGGCTTGCTGAAGCTTTCTTT
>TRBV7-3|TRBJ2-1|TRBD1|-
CASSLTVTGSYNEQFF
TGTGCCAGCAGCTTAACAGTGACAGGGTCCTACAATGAGCAGTTCTTC
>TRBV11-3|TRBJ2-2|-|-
CASSLDLWTANTGELFF
TGTGCCAGCAGCTTAGATCTTTGGACTGCGAACACCGGGGAGCTGTTTTTT
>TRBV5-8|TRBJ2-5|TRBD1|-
CASSLDPDRFGETQYF
TGTGCCAGCAGCTTGGATCCGGACAGGTTTGGAGAGACCCAGTACTTC
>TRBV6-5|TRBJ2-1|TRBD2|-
CASSQAGGYNEQFF
TGTGCCAGCAGCCAAGCGGGAGGCTACAATGAGCAGTTCTTC
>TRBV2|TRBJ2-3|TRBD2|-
CASSGAAGGRTDTQYF
TGTGCCAGCAGTGGTGCAGCGGGAGGACGCACAGATACGCAGTATTTT
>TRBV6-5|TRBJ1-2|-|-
CASTPDSRGGYGYTF
TGTGCCAGCACCCCCGACAGCCGAGGCGGCTATGGCTACACCTTC
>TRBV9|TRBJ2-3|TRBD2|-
CASSTRGGSTDTQYF
TGTGCCAGCAGCACCCGGGGAGGGAGCACAGATACGCAGTATTTT